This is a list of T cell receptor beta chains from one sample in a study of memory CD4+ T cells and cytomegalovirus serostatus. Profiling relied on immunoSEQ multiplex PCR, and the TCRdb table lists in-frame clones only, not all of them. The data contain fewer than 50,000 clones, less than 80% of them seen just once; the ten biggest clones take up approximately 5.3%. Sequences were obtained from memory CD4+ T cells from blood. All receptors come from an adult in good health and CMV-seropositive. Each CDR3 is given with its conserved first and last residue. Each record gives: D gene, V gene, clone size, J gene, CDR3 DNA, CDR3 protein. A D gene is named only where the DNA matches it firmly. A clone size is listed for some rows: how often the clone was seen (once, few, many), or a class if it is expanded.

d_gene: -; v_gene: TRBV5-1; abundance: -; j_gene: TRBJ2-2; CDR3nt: TGCGCCAGCAGCTTGGATCCGGTTAACACCGGGGAGCTGTTTTTT; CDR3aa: CASSLDPVNTGELFF
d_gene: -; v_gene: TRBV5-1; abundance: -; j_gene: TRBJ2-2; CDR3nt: TGCGCCAGCAGCTTGGAGGGGCCCCACACCGGGGAGCTGTTTTTT; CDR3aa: CASSLEGPHTGELFF
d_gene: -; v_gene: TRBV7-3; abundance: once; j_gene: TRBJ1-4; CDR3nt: TGTGCCAGCAGCTTAAAAACGGGAAAACTGTTTTTT; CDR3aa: CASSLKTGKLFF
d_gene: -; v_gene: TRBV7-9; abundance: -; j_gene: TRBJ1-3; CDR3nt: TGTGCCAGCAGCTTATTTGGGGGATATGCTTTT; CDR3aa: CASSLFGGYAF
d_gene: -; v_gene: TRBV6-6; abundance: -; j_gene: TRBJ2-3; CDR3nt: TGTGCCAGCAGAGCCACAGATACGCAGTATTTT; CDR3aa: CASRATDTQYF
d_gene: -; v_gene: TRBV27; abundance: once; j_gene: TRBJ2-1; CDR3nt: TGTGCCAGCAGTTTAAGGATGAGCTCCTACAATGAGCAGTTCTTC; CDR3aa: CASSLRMSSYNEQFF
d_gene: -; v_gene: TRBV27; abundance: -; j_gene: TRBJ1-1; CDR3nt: TGTGCCAGCAGTTACAGGGTAGACACTGAAGCTTTCTTT; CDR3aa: CASSYRVDTEAFF
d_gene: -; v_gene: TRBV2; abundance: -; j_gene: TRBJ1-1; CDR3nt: TGTGCCAGCAGTGGAGGGGTTGAAGCTTTCTTT; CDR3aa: CASSGGVEAFF
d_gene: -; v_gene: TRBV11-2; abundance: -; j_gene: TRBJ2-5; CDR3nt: TGTGCCAGCAGCTCGGGGACAATCATCGAGACCCAGTACTTC; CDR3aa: CASSSGTIIETQYF
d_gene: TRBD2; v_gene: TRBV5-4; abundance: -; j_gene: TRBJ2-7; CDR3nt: TGTGCCAGCGGTGTAGGGACTAGCGGTAACTACGAGCAGTACTTC; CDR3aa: CASGVGTSGNYEQYF
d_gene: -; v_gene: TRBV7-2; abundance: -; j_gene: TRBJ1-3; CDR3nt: TGTGCCAGCAGCTCCCGGGTCGGAAACACCATATATTTT; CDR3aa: CASSSRVGNTIYF
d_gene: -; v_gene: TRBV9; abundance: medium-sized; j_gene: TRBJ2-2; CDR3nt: TGTGCCAGCACCGAATCCAGGGCTACCGGGGAGCTGTTTTTT; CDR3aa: CASTESRATGELFF
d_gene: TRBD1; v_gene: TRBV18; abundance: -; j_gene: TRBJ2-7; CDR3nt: TGTGCCAGCTCACCAGGGACAGAGTACGAGCAGTACTTC; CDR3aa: CASSPGTEYEQYF
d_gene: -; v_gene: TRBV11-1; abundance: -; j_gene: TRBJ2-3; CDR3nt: TGTGCCAGCAGCTTAATGGGACCAGATACGCAGTATTTT; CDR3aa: CASSLMGPDTQYF
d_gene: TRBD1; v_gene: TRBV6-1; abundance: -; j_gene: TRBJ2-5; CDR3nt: TGTGCCAGCACGAGGGGGCTGAGGGAGACCCAGTACTTC; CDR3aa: CASTRGLRETQYF
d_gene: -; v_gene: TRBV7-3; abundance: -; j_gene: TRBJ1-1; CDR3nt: TGTGCCAGCAGCTTTGCCCAAAACACTGAAGCTTTCTTT; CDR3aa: CASSFAQNTEAFF
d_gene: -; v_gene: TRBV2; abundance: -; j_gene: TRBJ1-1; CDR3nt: TGTGCCAGCGCCAGAACCATGAACACTGAAGCTTTCTTT; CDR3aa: CASARTMNTEAFF
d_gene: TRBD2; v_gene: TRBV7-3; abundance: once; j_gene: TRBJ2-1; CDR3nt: TGTGCCAGCAGCGCTTGGAATGGCGGGGGGGCCAATGAGCAGTTCTTC; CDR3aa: CASSAWNGGGANEQFF
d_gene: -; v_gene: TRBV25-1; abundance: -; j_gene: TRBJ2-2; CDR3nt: TGTGCCAGCAGTGACGGCAGGGGAGGTTTCACCGGGGAGCTGTTTTTT; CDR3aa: CASSDGRGGFTGELFF
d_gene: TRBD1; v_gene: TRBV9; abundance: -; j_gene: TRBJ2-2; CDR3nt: TGTGCCAGCAGCGGTAGAACGGGACAGGGAATCGCCGGGGAGCTGTTTTTT; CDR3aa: CASSGRTGQGIAGELFF
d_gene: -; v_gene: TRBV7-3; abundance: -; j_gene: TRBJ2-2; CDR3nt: TGTGCCAGCAGCTCCGGACACGCCTCACCGGAGCTGTTTTTT; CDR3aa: CASSSGHASPELFF
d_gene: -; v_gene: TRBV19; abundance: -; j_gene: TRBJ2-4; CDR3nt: TGTGCCAGTAGTATGGGACGGCTAGAAAACATTCAGTACTTC; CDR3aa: CASSMGRLENIQYF
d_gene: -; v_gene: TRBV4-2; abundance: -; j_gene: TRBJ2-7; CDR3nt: TGTGCCAGCAGCCAAGAAGCCGATAGCTCCTACGAGCAGTACTTC; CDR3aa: CASSQEADSSYEQYF
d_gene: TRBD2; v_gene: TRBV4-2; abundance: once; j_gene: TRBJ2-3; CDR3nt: TGTGCCAGCAGCCAAGCACTAGCGAGCACAGATACGCAGTATTTT; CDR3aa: CASSQALASTDTQYF
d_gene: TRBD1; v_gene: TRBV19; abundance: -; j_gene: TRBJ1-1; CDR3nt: TGTGCCAGTAGTACCTTAGGAGGGGGCGAAACTGAAGCTTTCTTT; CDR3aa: CASSTLGGGETEAFF
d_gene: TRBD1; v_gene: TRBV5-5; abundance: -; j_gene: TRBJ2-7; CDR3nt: TGTGCCAGCAGCTTGGGAGGAAGGACAGGGCGCTCCTACGAGCAGTACTTC; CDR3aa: CASSLGGRTGRSYEQYF
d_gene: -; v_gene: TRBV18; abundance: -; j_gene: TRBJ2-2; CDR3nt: TGTGCCAGCTCACCCCGCACCGGGGAGCTGTTTTTT; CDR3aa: CASSPRTGELFF
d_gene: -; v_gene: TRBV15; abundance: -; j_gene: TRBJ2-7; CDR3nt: TGTGCCACCAGCGCAGGACCCAGGGGAGAATACGAGCAGTACTTC; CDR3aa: CATSAGPRGEYEQYF
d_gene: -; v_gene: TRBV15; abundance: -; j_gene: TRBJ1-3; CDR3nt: TGTGCCACCAGCGTATATCTGGGTTCCGGAAACACCATATATTTT; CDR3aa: CATSVYLGSGNTIYF
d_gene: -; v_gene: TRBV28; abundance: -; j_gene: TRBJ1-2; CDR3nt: TGTGCCAGCAGTTTTAGGGATAACTATGGCTACACCTTC; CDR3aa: CASSFRDNYGYTF
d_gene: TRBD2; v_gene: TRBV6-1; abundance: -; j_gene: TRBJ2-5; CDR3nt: TGTGCCAGCAGTGAAGTGATCGGGGAGGGTACAACCCAGTACTTC; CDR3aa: CASSEVIGEGTTQYF
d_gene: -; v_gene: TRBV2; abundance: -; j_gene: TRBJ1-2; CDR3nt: TGTGCCAGCAGTGCCTCGGGGTCGGGCTACACCTTC; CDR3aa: CASSASGSGYTF
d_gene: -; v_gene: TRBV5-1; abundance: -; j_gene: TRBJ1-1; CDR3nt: TGCGCCAGCAGCTTGGGATGGACCTCCATCAACACTGAAGCTTTCTTT; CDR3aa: CASSLGWTSINTEAFF
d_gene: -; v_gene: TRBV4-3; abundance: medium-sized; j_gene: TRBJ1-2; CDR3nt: TGCGCCAGCAGCCAAGATCGGGCGTTTAACTATGGCTACACCTTC; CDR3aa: CASSQDRAFNYGYTF
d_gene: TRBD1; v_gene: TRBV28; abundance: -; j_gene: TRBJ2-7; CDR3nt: TGTGCCAGCAGTTGGACAGGGAGCTACGAGCAGTACTTC; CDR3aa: CASSWTGSYEQYF
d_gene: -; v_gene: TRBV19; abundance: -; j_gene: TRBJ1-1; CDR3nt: TGTGCCAGTAGCGGGGGTTACACTGAAGCTTTCTTT; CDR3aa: CASSGGYTEAFF
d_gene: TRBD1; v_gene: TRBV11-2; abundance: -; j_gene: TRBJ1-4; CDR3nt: TGTGCCAGCAGCCCCAGGACAGGGGGCCATGAAAAACTGTTTTTT; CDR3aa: CASSPRTGGHEKLFF
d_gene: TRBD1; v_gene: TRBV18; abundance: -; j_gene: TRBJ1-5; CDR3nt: TGTGCCAGCTCACCAGGTAACAGGGGCGGCAATCAGCCCCAGCATTTT; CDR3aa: CASSPGNRGGNQPQHF
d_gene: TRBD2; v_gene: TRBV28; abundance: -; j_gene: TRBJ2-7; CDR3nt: TGTGCCAGCAGTGAGGGAGCGGGGTCCCTCTCCTACGAGCAGTACTTC; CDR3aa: CASSEGAGSLSYEQYF
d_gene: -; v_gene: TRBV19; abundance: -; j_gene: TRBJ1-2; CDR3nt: TGTGCCAGTAGTATAACGTCTGCTAACTATGGCTACACCTTC; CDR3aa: CASSITSANYGYTF
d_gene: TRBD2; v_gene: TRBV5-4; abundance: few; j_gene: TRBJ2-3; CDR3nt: TGTGCCAGCAGCTATTCGACTAGCGGGGAAAGCACAGATACGCAGTATTTT; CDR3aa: CASSYSTSGESTDTQYF
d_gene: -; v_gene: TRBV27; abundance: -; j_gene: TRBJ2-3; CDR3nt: TGTGCCAGCAGTTCCGGGACCACAGATACGCAGTATTTT; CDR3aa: CASSSGTTDTQYF
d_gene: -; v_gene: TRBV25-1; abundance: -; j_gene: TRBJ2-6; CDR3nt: TGTGCCAGCAGTGAGGAGGGGGCAGGGGCCAACGTCCTGACTTTC; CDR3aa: CASSEEGAGANVLTF
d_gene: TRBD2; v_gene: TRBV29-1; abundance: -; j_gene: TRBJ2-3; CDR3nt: TGCAGCGTTGACAGGGCGGGGGGCACAGATACGCAGTATTTT; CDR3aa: CSVDRAGGTDTQYF
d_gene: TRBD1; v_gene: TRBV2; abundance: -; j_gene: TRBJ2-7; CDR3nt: TGTGCCAGCAGTGATGCGACAGGGTCATACGAGCAGTACTTC; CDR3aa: CASSDATGSYEQYF
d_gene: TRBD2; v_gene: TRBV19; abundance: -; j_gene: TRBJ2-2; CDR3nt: TGTGCCAGTAGTTTACTAGCGGGGGCAATCACCCCCGGGGAGCTGTTTTTT; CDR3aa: CASSLLAGAITPGELFF
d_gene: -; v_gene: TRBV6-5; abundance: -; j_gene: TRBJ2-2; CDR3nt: TGTGCCAGCAGTTACGCTAGCACCGGGGAGCTGTTTTTT; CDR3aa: CASSYASTGELFF
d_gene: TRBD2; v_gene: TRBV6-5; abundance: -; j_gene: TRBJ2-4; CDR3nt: TGTGCCAGCAGTTACTCTCATCGACTAGCGGACATTCAGTACTTC; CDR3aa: CASSYSHRLADIQYF